The rows below give T cell receptor beta chains drawn from one sample of a study of T cells in Graves' hyperthyroidism and ophthalmopathy. TCRdb processed the multiplex PCR reads anew with MiXCR; each CDR3 protein has one entry. The table has more than 350,000 distinct CDR3 sequences, about a sixth seen once; the top ten hold more than 30%. Material for sequencing was blood. The origin of the receptors is a woman aged 30 to 39 with Graves' hyperthyroidism that later progressed to Graves' ophthalmopathy. CDR3s include the opening cysteine and the closing phenylalanine or tryptophan. D genes are given only for firm matches. A clone size is listed for some rows: how often the clone was seen (once, few, many), or a class if it is expanded.

>TRBV10-3|-|many|TRBJ2-2
TGTGCCATCAGTGAGAGGTCCGGGGAGCTGTTTTTT
CAISERSGELFF
>TRBV10-3|TRBD1|-|TRBJ2-6
TGTGCCATCAGTGATCAGGGACAGCGTACTAGCTCTGGGGCCAACGTCCTGACTTTC
CAISDQGQRTSSGANVLTF
>TRBV30|TRBD1|many|TRBJ1-4
TGTGCCTGGATGTCGGGACAGGGTGATGAAAAACTGTTTTTT
CAWMSGQGDEKLFF
>TRBV20-1|-|-|TRBJ1-2
TGCAGTGCTAGAGATCCCGGCGGGGCCTATGGCTACACCTTC
CSARDPGGAYGYTF
>TRBV28|TRBD1|many|TRBJ1-2
TGTGCCAGCAGTTTATGGAATGGGACAGGGGGCGCGGGCTATGGCTACACCTTC
CASSLWNGTGGAGYGYTF
>TRBV19|TRBD1|many|TRBJ1-1
TGTGCCAGTAGTAGTGACAGGGAGAGGATTAGCACTGAAGCTTTCTTT
CASSSDRERISTEAFF
>TRBV6-2/TRBV6-3|-|many|TRBJ2-2
TGTGCCAGCAGTTTTCTCAGGGGTCTCGCCGGGGAGCTGTTTTTT
CASSFLRGLAGELFF
>TRBV29-1|-|many|TRBJ2-3
TGCAGCGTTGAGGAAGGTAGCGGATACACAGATACGCAGTATTTT
CSVEEGSGYTDTQYF
>TRBV7-8|-|many|TRBJ2-5
TGTGCCAGCAGCTCGTACCCCCAGGCGGCTAGCGAGACCCAGTACTTC
CASSSYPQAASETQYF
>TRBV19|-|many|TRBJ2-1
TGTGCCAGTAGTATTTGGAGGCAAAATGAGCAGTTCTTC
CASSIWRQNEQFF
>TRBV30|TRBD2|many|TRBJ2-1
TGTGCCTGGAGTCCATATAGCGGGAGCTCCTACAATGAGCAGTTCTTC
CAWSPYSGSSYNEQFF
>TRBV28|TRBD1|-|TRBJ2-7
TGTGCCAGCAGTTCGCAGGGGGCATCAGTCGAGCAGTACTTC
CASSSQGASVEQYF
>TRBV6-1|TRBD2|few|TRBJ2-1
TGTGCCAGCAGTACCCCGCACGGGACTAGCGGGAGTATCAGGTACAATGAGCAGTTCTTC
CASSTPHGTSGSIRYNEQFF
>TRBV12-3/TRBV12-4|-|many|TRBJ1-2
TGTGCCAGCAGTTTACACCCGTCCTCTGAAGTTGGCTACACCTTC
CASSLHPSSEVGYTF
>TRBV20-1|-|-|TRBJ2-3
TGCAGTGCTAGCTTGTCAAACCGGGTCGGAGCTAGCACAGATACGCAGTATTTT
CSASLSNRVGASTDTQYF
>TRBV4-1|TRBD1|-|TRBJ2-7
TGCGCCAGCAGCCAAGAGCGGGACAGGGCATCTAGCTCCTACGAGCAGTACTTC
CASSQERDRASSSYEQYF
>TRBV10-1|-|many|TRBJ1-1
TGCGCCAGCAGAGCGGACGAGAACACTGAAGCTTTCTTT
CASRADENTEAFF
>TRBV20-1|-|many|TRBJ1-5
TGCAGTGCTAGACTCGATAATTTGCAAGGGTACGGCAATCAGCCCCAGCATTTT
CSARLDNLQGYGNQPQHF
>TRBV9|-|few|TRBJ2-7
TGTGCCAGCAGCGTAGCTCCTTACGGGACCTACGAGCAGTACTTC
CASSVAPYGTYEQYF
>TRBV4-1|TRBD2|many|TRBJ2-1
TGCGCCAGCAGCCCAACTAGCGGGGGGGGAGGTGAGCAGTTCTTC
CASSPTSGGGGEQFF
>TRBV12-3/TRBV12-4|TRBD1|many|TRBJ1-2
TGTGCCAGCAGTGAGACAGGGGGCAATGGCTACACCTTC
CASSETGGNGYTF
>TRBV20-1|TRBD2|many|TRBJ2-1
TGCAGTGCAATTAGCGGGAGGGTCCTCTCCTACAATGAGCAGTTCTTC
CSAISGRVLSYNEQFF
>TRBV27|TRBD2|few|TRBJ2-1
TGTGCCAGCAGTTTCGGGGGGAGCAATGAGCAGTTCTTC
CASSFGGSNEQFF
>TRBV5-6|-|few|TRBJ1-4
TGTGCCAGCAGCCCCGGGGACGACGGTGAAAAACTGTTTTTT
CASSPGDDGEKLFF
>TRBV2|-|many|TRBJ1-2
TGTGCCAGCAGCCCGGGACATACCAACTATGGCTACACCTTC
CASSPGHTNYGYTF
>TRBV2|TRBD1|many|TRBJ2-7
TGTGCCAGTAGAGGGGCCGGGACAGGGGGCGAGCAGTACTTC
CASRGAGTGGEQYF